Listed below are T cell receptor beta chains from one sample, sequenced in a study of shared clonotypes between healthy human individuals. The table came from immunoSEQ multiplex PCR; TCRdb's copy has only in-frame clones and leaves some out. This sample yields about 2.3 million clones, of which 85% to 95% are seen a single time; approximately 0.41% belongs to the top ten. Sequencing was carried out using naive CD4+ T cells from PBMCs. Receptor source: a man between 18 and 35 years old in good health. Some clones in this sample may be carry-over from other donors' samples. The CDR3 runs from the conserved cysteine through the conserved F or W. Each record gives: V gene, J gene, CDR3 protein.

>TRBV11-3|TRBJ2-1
CASSNRDRASNEQFF
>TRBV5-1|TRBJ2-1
CASSLLAGASYNEQFF
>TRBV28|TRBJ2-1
CASEGLAGVDEQFF
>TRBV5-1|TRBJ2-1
CASSLDGSSYNEQFF
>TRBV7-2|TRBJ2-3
CASSLDTDTQYF
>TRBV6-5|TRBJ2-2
CASSYGFSWDTGELFF
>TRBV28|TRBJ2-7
CASSLLGEQYF
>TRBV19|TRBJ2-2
CATSGDWDGELFF
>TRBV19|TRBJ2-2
CASSTFRTANTGELFF
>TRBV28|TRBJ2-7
CASSPPGERQYEQYF
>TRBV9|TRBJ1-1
CASSVMSGSTEAFF
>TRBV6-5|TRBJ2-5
CASRDNSQETQYF
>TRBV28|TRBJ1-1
CASSFIFGDARGKNTEAFF
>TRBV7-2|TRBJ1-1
CASSLRLNLGTASGAFF
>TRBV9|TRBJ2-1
CASSVFRESYNEQFF
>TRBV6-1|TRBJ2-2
CASSVPGTLGELFF
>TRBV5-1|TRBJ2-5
CASTPPTGVETQYF
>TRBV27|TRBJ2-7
CASSPPTSGGSYEQYF
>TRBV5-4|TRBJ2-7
CASSSGGLAHIEQYF
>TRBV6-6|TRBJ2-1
CASSTLDEQFF
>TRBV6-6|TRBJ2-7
CATRANNGGQYF
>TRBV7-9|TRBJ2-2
CATELAGGNTGELFF
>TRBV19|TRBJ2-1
CASRKGNEQFF
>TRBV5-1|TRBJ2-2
CATRPGSRTGELFF
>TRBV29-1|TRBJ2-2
CSVDSGRATGELFF
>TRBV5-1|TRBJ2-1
CASSLEPVNEQFF
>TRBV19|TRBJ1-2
CASSIASGQGNYGYTF
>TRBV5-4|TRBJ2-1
CASRPGTGGYNEQFF
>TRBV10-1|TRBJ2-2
CASSGNRGQDTGELFF
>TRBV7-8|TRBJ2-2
CASSLGYGANTGELFF
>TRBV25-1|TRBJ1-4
CASSPPRTGPNEKLFF
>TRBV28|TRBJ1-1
CASSLQGSEAFF
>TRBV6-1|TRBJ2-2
CASSDLPGPLFF
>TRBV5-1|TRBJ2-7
CASVSSGEQYF
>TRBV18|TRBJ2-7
CASSPTASYEQYF
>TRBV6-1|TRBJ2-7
CASSEADRMDVYEQYF
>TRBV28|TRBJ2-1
CASSSPGREQFF
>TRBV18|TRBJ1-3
CASSPKDSGNTIYF
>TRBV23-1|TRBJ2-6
CASSQEPEPSSGANVLTF